This T cell receptor beta chain emerged from a study of read filtering for tumor transcriptome and immune sequencing. Whole-study results and caveats: The CD138-negative fraction was mixed bone marrow immune cells, not pure T cells.

This clonotype was seen many times. The antigen remains undetermined. This library used approximately 0.4 ug RNA and molecular barcoded adaptors spanning alpha/delta and beta/gamma chains. TCRdb called the reads again in MiXCR, with one record for every CDR3 protein. The sample contains approximately 37,000 distinct CDR3 sequences, roughly 15% of which appear only once. The V gene lost 5 bases and the J gene lost 2 bases, with 16 bases spanning the gap. Germline V gene sequence: CDR1 SEHNR, CDR2 FQNEAQ (reference sequence). The CDR3 runs 15 residues. This TCR came from a donor aged 40 or older with multiple myeloma. The chain joins TRBV7-9 to TRBJ2-7; D possibly matches TRBD1 or TRBD2 (6 bases each). Material: a population of CD138-negative cells sorted from bone marrow. The CDR3 loop reads CASSPLGGRPYEQYF. The DNA of the CDR3 is TGTGCCAGCAGCCCCCTAGGGGGGCGGCCCTACGAGCAGTACTTC.